This T cell receptor beta chain was sequenced for a study of blood T cells in healthy people across ages. Combining a sample-barcoded 5' primer with a J-beta primer mix, a second PCR ran for roughly 6 to 11 cycles. MiXCR was run by TCRdb on the 5' RACE reads, yielding one entry per CDR3 protein. The data show some 690,000 distinct CDR3 sequences, about a fifth seen once. In this sample, this clonotype turned up a few times. Germline lookup yields CDR1 MDHEN and CDR2 SYDVKM. The CDR3 has 17 residues. Germline trimming cut 5 bases from V and 3 bases from J; bases unmatched to any gene: 7. This sequence originates from a man aged 65 to 79 in good health. What was sequenced was blood. The rearrangement joins TRBV28 to TRBJ2-4; 13 bases match TRBD2. The CDR3 region has the DNA TGTGCCAGCAGTAAACTAGCGGGGGGGCTTATCAAAAACATTCAGTACTTC. Amino acids: CASSKLAGGLIKNIQYF.